This entry concerns a single T cell receptor (beta chain). This record comes from a study of blood T cell repertoires in COVID-19. Study-level information: Spain, Italy and the United States supplied samples that represented acute and convalescent COVID-19.

Original data processing: Estimates of nucleated cell counts were drawn from the amplification of reference gene primers. TCRdb keeps only in-frame clones here, not all; method: immunoSEQ multiplex PCR. That table is the source of V, J and clone size, and D and trimming were worked out from the DNA. The sample includes about 250,000 clones, around 84% of them seen just once. Participant ages covered roughly 18 to 89 years across some 25 US areas. The study counted Cohort 3 donors as recovered given two negative PCRs, clearance, or symptom resolution. Looked up from germline, CDR1 is SEHNR and CDR2 is FQNEAQ (reference sequence). Trimming removed 4 bases at V and 6 bases at J, with 7 bases between. The CDR3 has 11 residues.

The chain is built from TRBV7-9 and TRBJ2-7, with unresolved D. The sequenced sample consisted of PBMCs or T cells enriched from blood (not recorded which). This clonotype originated in a man aged 35-49 years who had recovered from COVID-19. CDR3 in amino acids: CASSSESEQYF. As DNA, the CDR3 is TGTGCCAGCAGCTCAGAATCCGAGCAGTACTTC. Full variable domain (missing parts from reference TRBV7-9 and TRBJ2-7): DTGVSQNPRHKITKRGQNVTFRCDPISEHNRLYWYRQTLGQGPEFLTYFQNEAQLEKSRLLSDRFSAERPKGSFSTLEIQRTEQGDSAMYLCASSSESEQYFGPGTRLTVT.